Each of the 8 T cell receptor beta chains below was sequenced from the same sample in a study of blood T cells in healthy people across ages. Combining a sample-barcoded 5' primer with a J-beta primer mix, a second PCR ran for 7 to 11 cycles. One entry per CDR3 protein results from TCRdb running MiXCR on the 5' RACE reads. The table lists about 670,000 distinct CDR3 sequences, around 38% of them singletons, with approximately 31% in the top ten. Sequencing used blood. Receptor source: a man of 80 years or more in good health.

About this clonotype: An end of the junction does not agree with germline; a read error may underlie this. The CDR3 bases are TGCAGTGCTAGGGGGGATACTAGCGGAAGAATCTCCTACAATGAGCAGTTTTTC. Protein: CSARGDTSGRISYNEQFF. The chain links TRBV20-1 to TRBJ2-1, with 8 bases lining up with TRBD2. The CDR3 is made up of 18 amino acids. Germline lookup yields CDR1 DFQATT and CDR2 SNEGSKA (reference sequence).

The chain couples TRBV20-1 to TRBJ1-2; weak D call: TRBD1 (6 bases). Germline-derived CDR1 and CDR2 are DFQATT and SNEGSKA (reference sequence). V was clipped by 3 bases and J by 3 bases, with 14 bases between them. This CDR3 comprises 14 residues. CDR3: CSASEGGGYYGYTF. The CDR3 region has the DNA TGCAGTGCTAGTGAGGGGGGGGGATACTATGGCTACACCTTC.

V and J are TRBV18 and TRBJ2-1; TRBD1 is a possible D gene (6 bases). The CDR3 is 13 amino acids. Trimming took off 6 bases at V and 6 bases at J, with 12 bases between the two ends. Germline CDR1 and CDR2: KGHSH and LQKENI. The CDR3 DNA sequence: TGTGCCAGCTCGCCTGACAGGCTCAATGAGCAGTTCTTC. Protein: CASSPDRLNEQFF.

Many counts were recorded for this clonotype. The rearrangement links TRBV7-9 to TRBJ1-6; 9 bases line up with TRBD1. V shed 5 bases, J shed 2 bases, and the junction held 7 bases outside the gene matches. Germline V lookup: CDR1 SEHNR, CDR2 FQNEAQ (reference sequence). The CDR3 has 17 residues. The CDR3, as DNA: TGTGCCAGCAGCAAAAAGGACAGGGGCACCTATAATTCACCCCTCCACTTT. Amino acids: CASSKKDRGTYNSPLHF. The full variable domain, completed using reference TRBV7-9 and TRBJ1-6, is DTGVSQNPRHKITKRGQNVTFRCDPISEHNRLYWYRQTLGQGPEFLTYFQNEAQLEKSRLLSDRFSAERPKGSFSTLEIQRTEQGDSAMYLCASSKKDRGTYNSPLHFGNGTRLTVT.

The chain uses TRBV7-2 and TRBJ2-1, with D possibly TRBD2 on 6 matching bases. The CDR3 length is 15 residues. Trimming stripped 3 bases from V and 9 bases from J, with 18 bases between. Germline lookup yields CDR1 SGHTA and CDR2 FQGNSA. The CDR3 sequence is CASSFQGVEGGEQFF. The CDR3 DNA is TGTGCCAGCAGCTTTCAGGGCGTCGAGGGAGGTGAGCAGTTCTTC.

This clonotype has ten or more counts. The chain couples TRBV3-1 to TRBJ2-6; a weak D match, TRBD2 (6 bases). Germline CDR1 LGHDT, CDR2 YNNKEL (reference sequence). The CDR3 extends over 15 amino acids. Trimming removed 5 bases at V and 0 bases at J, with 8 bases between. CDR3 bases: TGTGCCAGCAGCATCGGGGGCTCTGGGGCCAACGTCCTGACTTTC. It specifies CASSIGGSGANVLTF.

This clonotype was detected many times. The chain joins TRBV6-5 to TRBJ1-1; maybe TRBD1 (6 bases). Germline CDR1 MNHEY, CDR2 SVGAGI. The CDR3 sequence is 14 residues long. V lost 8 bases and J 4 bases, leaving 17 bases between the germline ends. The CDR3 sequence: CASVRQGWTTEAFF. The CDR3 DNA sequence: TGTGCCAGCGTCCGGCAGGGGTGGACCACTGAAGCTTTCTTT.

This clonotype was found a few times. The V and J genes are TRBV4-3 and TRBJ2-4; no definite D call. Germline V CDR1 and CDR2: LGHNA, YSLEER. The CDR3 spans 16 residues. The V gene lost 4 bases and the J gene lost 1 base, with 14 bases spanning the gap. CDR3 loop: CASSPEAQSAKNIQYF. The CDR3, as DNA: TGCGCCAGCAGCCCCGAGGCCCAATCGGCCAAAAACATTCAGTACTTC.